This TCR beta chain was identified during a study of blood T cell repertoires in COVID-19. Study-wide context: The United States, Italy and Spain provided the acute and convalescent COVID-19 samples. The analysed material was cDNA or gDNA that came from T cells, B-cell-depleted T cells, or PBMCs.

The ends were cut back, 6 bases at V and 7 bases at J, with 13 bases in the middle. Germline V gives CDR1 SNHLY, CDR2 FYNNEI. The CDR3 spans 14 residues. How the authors handled the data: Researchers report that nucleated cell counts were estimated from reference gene primer amplification. Sequencing used immunoSEQ multiplex PCR; TCRdb keeps in-frame clones, though not all of them. Clone size and V and J calls were adopted from that table, with D and trimming inferred from the DNA. The data contain some 83,000 clones, approximately 86% of them seen just once; the ten biggest clones take up 7% to 9%. The receptor comes from a man older than 75 with active or convalescent COVID-19. V usage is TRBV2 and J usage is TRBJ1-6; no reliable D call. Material: peripheral blood. The DNA of the CDR3 is TGTGCCAGCAGCGAGGTGGGTTGGAATTCACCCCTCCACTTT. Its translation: CASSEVGWNSPLHF. Based on the CDR3 plus reference TRBV2 and TRBJ1-6, the full variable domain is EPEVTQTPSHQVTQMGQEVILRCVPISNHLYFYWYRQILGQKVEFLVSFYNNEISEKSEIFDDQFSVERPDGSNFTLKIRSTKLEDSAMYFCASSEVGWNSPLHFGNGTRLTVT.